Following are 20 T cell receptor beta chains from one sample sequenced in a study. In TCRdb, the RT-PCR reads were re-called with MiXCR into one record per CDR3 protein. Of thousands of distinct CDR3 sequences detected, more than 85% appear once; the ten largest clones hold 6.5% to 9%. Sequenced material: memory CD4+ T cells from blood. The receptor set was obtained from a female donor in good health, serving as a healthy control.

A word on this clonotype: This beta chain is a stray read from a library made for alpha chains; its abundance is not meaningful. CDR3 loop: CSASGLAGVPSEQYF. For the CDR3, the DNA is TGCAGTGCTAGTGGACTAGCGGGAGTCCCCTCCGAGCAGTACTTC. The genes are TRBV20-1 and TRBJ2-7; 13 bases map to TRBD2. The ends lost 3 bases at V and 6 bases at J; junction bases unmatched: 8. The V gene's germline CDR1 is DFQATT and CDR2 SNEGSKA (reference sequence). There are 15 residues in the CDR3.

Concerning this clonotype: This beta chain came through as a stray read in a library set up for alpha chains, and its size says little. V is TRBV10-3 and J is TRBJ1-5, with D unresolved. Trimming cost V 0 bases and J 3 bases, with 9 bases left between them. Germline V gene sequence: CDR1 ENHRY, CDR2 SYGVKD. The CDR3 contains 15 residues. The CDR3 DNA sequence: TGTGCCATCAGTGAGTCTCACAGTGACAATCAGCCCCAGCATTTT. Translated: CAISESHSDNQPQHF.

Comments on this clonotype: Little can be read into the size of this beta chain, an off-target read in a library designed for alpha chains. This chain links TRBV5-1 with TRBJ1-5; tentative D call: TRBD1 (5 bases). The V and J ends lost 3 bases and 5 bases respectively, with 15 bases between them. Germline V lookup: CDR1 SGHRS, CDR2 YFSETQ. The CDR3 has 15 amino acids. In DNA, the CDR3 is TGCGCCAGCAGCTCCGGGGTGGGGGGGGATCAGCCCCAGCATTTT. It specifies CASSSGVGGDQPQHF. Full variable domain (remainder filled in from reference TRBV5-1 and TRBJ1-5): KAGVTQTPRYLIKTRGQQVTLSCSPISGHRSVSWYQQTPGQGLQFLFEYFSETQRNKGNFPGRFSGRQFSNSRSEMNVSTLELGDSALYLCASSSGVGGDQPQHFGDGTRLSIL.

This clonotype was counted a single time. In a library made to pick up alpha chains, this beta chain is a stray read with a size that means little. The rearrangement links TRBV20-1 to TRBJ1-1, with D uncertain. V lost 4 bases and J lost 3, with 12 bases in between. This CDR3 spans 13 amino acids. Germline assignment: CDR1 DFQATT and CDR2 SNEGSKA (reference sequence). The CDR3 DNA reads TGCAGTGCTAACGCAGGAGTCGACACTGAAGCTTTCTTT. Encoded protein: CSANAGVDTEAFF.

On this clonotype itself: This beta chain is off target for a library built for alpha chains, so its abundance means little. J is TRBJ2-1 and V is TRBV7-9; D tentatively reads TRBD1 or TRBD2 (5 bases each). V dropped 3 bases and J dropped 9 bases, with 18 bases sitting between them. The CDR3 spans 15 residues. Germline CDR1 reads SEHNR; CDR2 reads FQNEAQ (reference sequence). The CDR3 DNA sequence: TGTGCCAGCAGCTTTGGGGACCACCCTGGGGGTGAGCAGTTCTTC. This translates into CASSFGDHPGGEQFF.

In regard to this clonotype: With the library built for alpha chains, this beta chain is off target and its frequency is not meaningful. The V and J genes are TRBV18 and TRBJ2-7; 7 bases are shared with TRBD2. The V gene end was trimmed by 0 bases and the J gene end by 6 bases; junction bases not matched to a gene: 2. This CDR3 has 13 residues. Germline loops: CDR1 KGHSH, CDR2 LQKENI. This CDR3 reads CASSPPWEGEQYF. In DNA, the CDR3 is TGTGCCAGCTCACCACCGTGGGAGGGCGAGCAGTACTTC.

About this clonotype: The size of this beta chain means little, since it is a stray read in a library made for alpha chains. The genes are TRBV29-1 and TRBJ1-5; maybe TRBD1 (5 bases). This CDR3 has 12 residues. Trimming left V 6 bases short and J 7 bases short, with 13 bases between. Germline values: CDR1 SQVTM, CDR2 ANQGSEA. The DNA for the CDR3 is TGCAGCGTCGGGACTTTTGACCAGCCCCAGCATTTT. This codes for CSVGTFDQPQHF.

Regarding this clonotype: Being off target in a library aimed at alpha chains, this beta chain has a size of little meaning. The chain has TRBV10-3 and TRBJ1-5, with D tentatively TRBD1 (6 bases). Germline V CDR1 and CDR2: ENHRY, SYGVKD. V lost 6 bases and J 7 bases, leaving 16 bases between the germline ends. The length of the CDR3 is 14 residues. The CDR3 nucleotides are TGTGCCATCAGCCCGGACAGCAAGCGGCAGCCCCAGCATTTT. This codes for CAISPDSKRQPQHF.

A word on this clonotype: In a library made to pick up alpha chains, this beta chain is a stray read with a size that means little. The V gene is TRBV4-2, the J gene TRBJ2-1; 9 nucleotides agree with TRBD1. With V trimmed by 4 bases and J by 6 bases, 4 bases remained unmatched. The CDR3 is 14 residues long. Germline V lookup: CDR1 LGHNA, CDR2 YNFKEQ. The CDR3 sequence is CASSRETGGNEQFF. CDR3 nucleotide sequence: TGTGCCAGCAGCCGGGAGACAGGGGGCAATGAGCAGTTCTTC.

In the case of this clonotype: The library was prepared for alpha chains; this beta chain is a stray read, so its frequency means little. The chain joins TRBV4-3 to TRBJ2-7; tentatively, D is TRBD2 (6 bases). V lost 0 bases and J lost 2, with 14 bases in between. This CDR3 spans 16 amino acids. The germline V gene encodes CDR1 LGHNA and CDR2 YSLEER. CDR3 sequence (DNA): TGCGCCAGCAGCCAAGATGGAGGGACCATTCCCTACGAGCAGTACTTC. The encoded protein is CASSQDGGTIPYEQYF.

Note on this clonotype: In a library made to pick up alpha chains, this beta chain is a stray read with a size that means little. The V and J genes are TRBV7-2 and TRBJ2-7; maybe TRBD2 (6 bases). This CDR3 comprises 14 residues. Germline CDR1 is SGHTA and CDR2 is FQGNSA. The V end lost 4 bases, the J end lost 3 bases, and 13 bases lay between the germline ends. The CDR3 region is CASSSNVGGYEQYF. The CDR3 nucleotides read TGTGCCAGCAGCTCGAATGTGGGGGGCTACGAGCAGTACTTC.

With respect to this clonotype: This beta chain is an off-target read within a library intended for alpha chains, so its frequency means little. V and J are TRBV5-1 and TRBJ2-3; 7 nucleotides align to TRBD2. V shed 7 bases and J 3 bases; nucleotides not matched to a gene: 8. CDR1 and CDR2 (germline): SGHRS, YFSETQ. This CDR3 spans 14 amino acids. The CDR3 bases are TGCGCCAGCGGCGATGCGGGGGTAACAGATACGCAGTATTTT. Translated, it gives CASGDAGVTDTQYF.

As to this clonotype: Because this beta chain is a stray read in a library intended to capture alpha chains, its abundance should not be given much weight. J is TRBJ2-1 and V is TRBV7-2, with D uncertain. V was pared by 7 bases and J by 8 bases, with 12 bases between. Germline values: CDR1 SGHTA, CDR2 FQGNSA. This CDR3 contains 12 residues. In DNA, the CDR3 is TGTGCCAGCACCGCGGTCTCGGATGAGCAGTTCTTC. It encodes CASTAVSDEQFF.

The sample holds a few counts of this clonotype. This beta chain is off target for a library built for alpha chains, so its abundance means little. The V call is TRBV5-6, the J call TRBJ2-3; a weak D match, TRBD2 (6 bases). V was shortened by 4 bases and J by 8 bases, with 17 bases between the two germline ends. CDR3 size: 14 residues. The germline V gene has CDR1 SGHDT and CDR2 YYEEEE. The CDR3: CASSPSGPRLTQYF. In nucleotides, the CDR3 is TGTGCCAGCAGCCCCAGCGGGCCCAGACTTACGCAGTATTTT.

With regard to this clonotype: Being off target in a library aimed at alpha chains, this beta chain has a size of little meaning. This chain uses TRBV29-1 with TRBJ1-1, with a weak D call TRBD1 (5 bases). Between the trimmed V and J ends, which lost 4 bases and 1 base, there was a span of 13 bases. This CDR3 region has 14 residues. The germline gives CDR1 SQVTM, CDR2 ANQGSEA. In DNA, the CDR3 is TGCAGCGTTGGTTCTGGGGCTCGGAACACTGAAGCTTTCTTT. It yields the protein CSVGSGARNTEAFF.

Comment on this clonotype: This beta chain is an unintended read in a library built for alpha chains; its size means little. The chain uses TRBV11-1 and TRBJ2-3, with D hard to call. V gave up 2 bases and J gave up 0 bases, with 12 bases separating them. The CDR3 has 16 amino acids. Germline values: CDR1 SGHAT, CDR2 FQDESV (reference sequence). CDR3: CASSLNLVGSTDTQYF. CDR3 DNA sequence: TGTGCCAGCAGCTTAAACCTCGTCGGGAGCACAGATACGCAGTATTTT.

About this clonotype: This beta chain appears as a stray read in a library generated for alpha chains; its size is not informative. The gene calls are TRBV6-5 and TRBJ1-1, with a weak D call TRBD1 (5 bases). Germline V gene lookup returns CDR1 MNHEY and CDR2 SVGAGI. CDR3 length: 16 residues. V lost 2 bases and J 1 base, leaving 14 bases between the germline ends. CDR3 nucleotides: TGTGCCAGCAGTTACATGGGCCAGGGACGGAACACTGAAGCTTTCTTT. Translation gives CASSYMGQGRNTEAFF.

Details on this clonotype: For a library built for alpha chains, this beta chain is a stray read; little rests on its size. The V call is TRBV6-5, the J call TRBJ1-1; perhaps TRBD1 as D (6 bases). The V gene's germline CDR1 is MNHEY and CDR2 SVGAGI. V was pared by 0 bases and J by 5 bases, with 13 bases between. The CDR3 consists of 15 residues. The CDR3 DNA is TGTGCCAGCAGTTACTCGTCCGGGGGCATAACTGAAGCTTTCTTT. Amino acid sequence: CASSYSSGGITEAFF.

Worth noting for this clonotype: With the library built for alpha chains, this beta chain is off target and its frequency is not meaningful. The chain uses TRBV5-1 and TRBJ1-1, with D possibly being TRBD1 (5 bases). Germline CDR1 SGHRS, CDR2 YFSETQ. Trimming shortened V by 1 base and J by 6 bases, and 10 bases separated the two germline ends. The CDR3 is made up of 13 amino acids. The CDR3 spells CASSLHTGPEAFF. The CDR3 nucleotides read TGCGCCAGCAGCTTGCACACGGGGCCTGAAGCTTTCTTT.

Note on this clonotype: This beta chain lies outside the target of a library built for alpha chains; its clone size means little. The chain is built from TRBV12-3 or TRBV12-4 and TRBJ1-1, with D uncertain. The CDR3 spans 13 residues. Trimming left V 8 bases short and J 0 bases short, with 10 bases between. CDR3 loop: CASSPQMNTEAFF. The CDR3 nucleotides read TGTGCCAGCTCCCCACAGATGAACACTGAAGCTTTCTTT.